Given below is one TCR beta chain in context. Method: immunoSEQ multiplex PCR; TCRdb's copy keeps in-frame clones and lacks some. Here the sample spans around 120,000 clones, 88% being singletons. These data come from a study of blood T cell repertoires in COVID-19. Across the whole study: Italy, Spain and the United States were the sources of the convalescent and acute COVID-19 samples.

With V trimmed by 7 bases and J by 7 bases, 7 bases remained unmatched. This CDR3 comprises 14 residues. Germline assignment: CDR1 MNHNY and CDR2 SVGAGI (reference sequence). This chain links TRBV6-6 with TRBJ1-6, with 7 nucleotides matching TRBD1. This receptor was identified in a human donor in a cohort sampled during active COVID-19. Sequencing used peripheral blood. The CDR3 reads CASTPGQLNSPLHF. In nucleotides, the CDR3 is TGTGCCAGCACCCCGGGACAGCTAAATTCACCCCTCCACTTT.